This T cell receptor (beta chain) was documented in a study of control samples from healthy donors and cancer patients. Profiling relied on immunoSEQ multiplex PCR, and the TCRdb table lists in-frame clones only, not all of them. The sample lists fewer than 80,000 clones, 90% seen once, with 5.5% to 7% in the top ten. CDR3 length: 13 residues. Germline V gene sequence: CDR1 MDHEN, CDR2 SYDVKM. V lost 5 bases to trimming and J lost 3 bases, with 8 bases between them. What was sequenced was PBMCs. This TCR came from a man in his sixties with colorectal cancer. V gene TRBV28 combines with J gene TRBJ1-5; D gene unclear. As DNA, the CDR3 is TGTGCCAGCAGTGCGACTTTCAATCAGCCCCAGCATTTT. Translation gives CASSATFNQPQHF.